The 29 T cell receptor beta chains below were found in one sample sequenced in a study of cytomegalovirus exposure and HLA in healthy donors. 13 Jbeta primers and 60 Vbeta primers were used for the PCR. Profiling relied on immunoSEQ multiplex PCR, and the TCRdb table lists in-frame clones only, not all of them. The sample holds roughly 130,000 clones, about 80% seen once. The sample consisted of PBMCs. The source is a man in his forties in good health and CMV-seronegative.

The genes are TRBV5-6 and TRBJ2-1; TRBD1 matches at 7 bases. CDR3 size: 16 residues. The V gene end was trimmed by 4 bases and the J gene end by 0 bases; junction bases not matched to a gene: 7. In germline, CDR1 is SGHDT, CDR2 YYEEEE. The CDR3 nucleotides are TGTGCCAGCAGCGAGGGACAGCCAACCTCCTACAATGAGCAGTTCTTC. This translates into CASSEGQPTSYNEQFF.

The V call is TRBV28, the J call TRBJ2-7, with D tentatively TRBD1 (6 bases). This CDR3 comprises 15 residues. V dropped 2 bases and J dropped 5 bases, with 16 bases sitting between them. Germline V gene sequence: CDR1 MDHEN, CDR2 SYDVKM. In DNA, the CDR3 is TGTGCCAGCAGTTTAATGGGTCCAGGGGCTCACGAGCAGTACTTC. Amino acids: CASSLMGPGAHEQYF.

V and J are TRBV30 and TRBJ2-5, with TRBD2 matching over 8 bases. The germline gives CDR1 GTSNPN, CDR2 SVGIG (reference sequence). V was pared by 5 bases and J by 1 base, with 12 bases of the junction left unmatched. This CDR3 has 16 amino acids. As DNA, the CDR3 is TGTGCCTGGTCCCCCCAGGTAGCGGGGACCCAAGAGACCCAGTACTTC. It yields the protein CAWSPQVAGTQETQYF.

The rearrangement joins TRBV4-1 to TRBJ2-7; 10 bases align to TRBD1. Per germline, CDR1 MGHRA and CDR2 YSYEKL. The J segment lost 4 bases and the V segment lost 2 bases, leaving 5 bases of the junction unmatched. This CDR3 is built from 15 residues. CDR3 residues: CASSQPGQGVYEQYF. CDR3 nucleotide sequence: TGCGCCAGCAGCCAACCCGGACAGGGGGTATACGAGCAGTACTTC.

In this sample, this clone turned up once. The chain recombines TRBV6-1 with TRBJ2-3; maybe TRBD1 (6 bases). This CDR3 is built from 15 residues. Deletions cut 2 bases from V and 2 bases from J, with 11 bases between. The germline V gene has CDR1 MNHNS and CDR2 SASEGT. DNA of the CDR3: TGTGCCAGCAGTGAACCACAGGGAATCACAGATACGCAGTATTTT. Residues: CASSEPQGITDTQYF.

For the CDR3, the DNA is TGTGCCAGCAGCTTGTTTTGGGGGGGCCAGTACGAGCAGTACTTC. This codes for CASSLFWGGQYEQYF. The rearrangement uses TRBV5-5 and TRBJ2-7; perhaps TRBD2 as D (7 bases). CDR1 is SGHKS and CDR2 is YYEKEE in the germline V gene (reference sequence). This CDR3 has 15 amino acids. Trimming shortened V by 1 base and J by 4 bases, and 15 bases separated the two germline ends.

The chain carries TRBV2 and TRBJ1-6; D possibly corresponds to TRBD1 (5 bases). Between the trimmed V and J ends, which lost 7 bases and 5 bases, there was a span of 15 bases. This CDR3 comprises 15 residues. Germline CDR1 and CDR2: SNHLY and FYNNEI. The CDR3 region is CASTLGGDHNSPLHF. The CDR3 DNA reads as TGTGCCAGCACCCTGGGGGGGGATCATAATTCACCCCTCCACTTT.

The chain is built from TRBV4-1 and TRBJ1-4; TRBD1 is a possible D gene (5 bases). V lost 2 bases and J 8 bases, leaving 12 bases between the germline ends. CDR3 size: 14 residues. Germline values: CDR1 MGHRA, CDR2 YSYEKL. CDR3 sequence: CASSQLIGGEKLFF. DNA for the CDR3: TGCGCCAGCAGCCAATTAATTGGGGGGGAAAAACTGTTTTTT.

The gene calls are TRBV7-8 and TRBJ2-2; tentative D call: TRBD2 (6 bases). This CDR3 spans 14 amino acids. Trimming stripped 6 bases from V and 4 bases from J, with 12 bases between. The germline V gene encodes CDR1 SGHVS and CDR2 FQNEAQ. CDR3 loop: CASRPQGLTGELFF. The CDR3 DNA sequence: TGTGCCAGCAGGCCCCAGGGACTCACCGGGGAGCTGTTTTTT.

This clone was picked up one time. J is TRBJ1-4 and V is TRBV5-5, with a weak D call TRBD1 (5 bases). CDR1 is SGHKS and CDR2 is YYEKEE in the germline V gene (reference sequence). Trimming took off 6 bases at V and 4 bases at J, with 16 bases between the two ends. The CDR3 totals 15 residues. CDR3 sequence reads: CASTPNTGINEKLFF. In DNA, the CDR3 is TGTGCCAGCACCCCCAATACAGGCATTAATGAAAAACTGTTTTTT.

V is TRBV27 and J is TRBJ1-5; TRBD1 is a possible D gene (6 bases). The germline V and J ends were trimmed by 5 bases and 1 base, with 21 bases remaining between them. Germline lookup yields CDR1 MNHEY and CDR2 SMNVEV (reference sequence). The CDR3 sequence is 18 residues long. The CDR3: CASSRKGGGDKSNQPQHF. The DNA of the CDR3 is TGTGCCAGCAGTCGGAAGGGAGGGGGTGATAAAAGCAATCAGCCCCAGCATTTT.

This clone has just one count. CDR3 protein: CASSLEPYADTGANVLTF. The CDR3 coding sequence is TGCGCCAGCAGCTTGGAACCCTACGCGGACACAGGGGCCAACGTCCTGACTTTC. The chain carries TRBV5-1 and TRBJ2-6; tentative D call: TRBD1 (5 bases). This CDR3 spans 18 amino acids. CDR1 is SGHRS, CDR2 YFSETQ, per germline. Trimming left V 0 bases short and J 4 bases short, with 17 bases between.

The chain combines TRBV4-1 with TRBJ2-3; TRBD2 matches 7 bases. Germline lookup yields CDR1 MGHRA and CDR2 YSYEKL. The junction had 4 bases not matched to a gene; V was cut back by 4 bases and J by 0 bases. This CDR3 is built from 15 residues. CDR3 residues: CASSRRLASTDTQYF. In DNA form, the CDR3 reads TGCGCCAGCAGCCGTCGACTAGCTAGCACAGATACGCAGTATTTT.

V and J are TRBV15 and TRBJ2-3; 15 nucleotides match TRBD2. Trimming removed 3 bases from V and 3 bases from J; junction bases left unmatched: 1. CDR1 is LNHNV and CDR2 is YYDKDF in the germline V gene (reference sequence). CDR3 size: 16 residues. CDR3 protein: CATSRGTSGGTDTQYF. Written as DNA, the CDR3 is TGTGCCACCAGCAGGGGGACTAGCGGGGGGACAGATACGCAGTATTTT.

This CDR3 reads CASSLQGNTEAFF. CDR3 in DNA: TGTGCCAGCAGCTTACAGGGGAACACTGAAGCTTTCTTT. The rearrangement joins TRBV14 to TRBJ1-1; D might be TRBD1 (6 bases). Between the trimmed V and J ends, which lost 5 bases and 1 base, there was a span of 8 bases. Germline CDR1 and CDR2: SGHDN and FVKESK. The CDR3 is 13 amino acids.

This clone turned up a few times. V usage is TRBV5-1 and J usage is TRBJ2-2; D is uncertain. Germline lookup yields CDR1 SGHRS and CDR2 YFSETQ. The CDR3 has 14 residues. The V end was cut by 3 bases, the J end by 8 bases, with 14 bases between. The CDR3 DNA follows: TGCGCCAGCAGCTCGGGTACACAAGGTGGGGAGCTGTTTTTT. This translates into CASSSGTQGGELFF.

The chain employs TRBV5-6 and TRBJ2-1, with D tentatively TRBD2 (7 bases). V was cut by 4 bases and J by 10 bases, with 12 bases left in between. The CDR3 extends over 12 amino acids. Germline values: CDR1 SGHDT, CDR2 YYEEEE. The chain's CDR3 is CASSRGREEQFF. The CDR3 DNA reads TGTGCCAGCAGCCGGGGGCGGGAGGAGCAGTTCTTC.

In this sample, this clone turned up once. This chain joins TRBV9 and TRBJ2-5; 10 positions match TRBD2. The CDR3 contains 17 residues. V trimming: 0 bases; J trimming: 5 bases; junction bases outside the gene matches: 10. Germline-derived CDR1 and CDR2 are SGDLS and YYNGEE. The CDR3 sequence: CASSVEGSGRAWETQYF. CDR3 DNA sequence: TGTGCCAGCAGCGTAGAGGGAAGCGGGAGGGCCTGGGAGACCCAGTACTTC. The complete variable domain, with remaining parts taken from reference TRBV9 and TRBJ2-5, reads DSGVTQTPKHLITATGQRVTLRCSPRSGDLSVYWYQQSLDQGLQFLIQYYNGEERAKGNILERFSAQQFPDLHSELNLSSLELGDSALYFCASSVEGSGRAWETQYFGPGTRLLVL.

CDR3 region: CASSSLADTEAFF. The CDR3 nucleotides are TGTGCCAGTAGTTCCCTGGCGGACACTGAAGCTTTCTTT. The chain is built from TRBV19 and TRBJ1-1; D remains ambiguous. Looked up from germline, CDR1 is LNHDA and CDR2 is SQIVND (reference sequence). Trimming cost V 5 bases and J 3 bases, with 10 bases left between them. There are 13 residues in the CDR3.

The V gene is TRBV28, the J gene TRBJ2-5, with 7 nucleotides matching TRBD2. The CDR3 runs to 15 residues. V shed 6 bases, J shed 2 bases, and the junction held 9 bases outside the gene matches. CDR1 is MDHEN, CDR2 SYDVKM, per germline. The CDR3 loop is CASSPTSIGQETQYF. The CDR3 DNA sequence: TGTGCCAGCAGCCCGACTAGCATCGGGCAAGAGACCCAGTACTTC.

V and J are TRBV6-6 and TRBJ2-7; D not certain. This CDR3 region has 14 residues. V lost 2 bases to trimming and J lost 5 bases, with 13 bases between them. Germline lookup yields CDR1 MNHNY and CDR2 SVGAGI (reference sequence). CDR3 amino acids: CASSYNSELDEQYF. As DNA, the CDR3 is TGTGCCAGCAGTTACAACTCCGAACTCGACGAGCAGTACTTC.

The chain uses TRBV29-1 and TRBJ2-5, with 7 bases that match TRBD2. J gave up 1 base and V 1 base, and 6 bases lay outside the gene matches. Germline lookup yields CDR1 SQVTM and CDR2 ANQGSEA. The CDR3 sequence is 15 residues long. In DNA form, the CDR3 reads TGCAGCGTTGAAGCCCCCTCGGGGGGCCAAGAGACCCAGTACTTC. Its translation: CSVEAPSGGQETQYF.

The rearrangement uses TRBV2 and TRBJ2-1; perhaps TRBD1 as D (5 bases). V lost 7 bases and J lost 0, with 13 bases in between. Germline assignment: CDR1 SNHLY and CDR2 FYNNEI. The CDR3 consists of 15 residues. The CDR3 region has the DNA TGTGCCAGCAACCAAGACAGTGTCTCCTACAATGAGCAGTTCTTC. Translation: CASNQDSVSYNEQFF.

The genes are TRBV28 and TRBJ1-1; TRBD1 matches 8 bases. Germline loops: CDR1 MDHEN, CDR2 SYDVKM. The CDR3 is made up of 17 amino acids. The V and J ends lost 3 bases and 3 bases, in that order; junction bases with no gene match: 12. The CDR3 DNA reads as TGTGCCAGCAGTTTCCTACTTAGCAGGGGGCTAGACACTGAAGCTTTCTTT. It translates to CASSFLLSRGLDTEAFF. The full variable domain, rest sourced from reference TRBV28 and TRBJ1-1, is DVKVTQSSRYLVKRTGEKVFLECVQDMDHENMFWYRQDPGLGLRLIYFSYDVKMKEKGDIPEGYSVSREKKERFSLILESASTNQTSMYLCASSFLLSRGLDTEAFFGQGTRLTVV.

The genes are TRBV28 and TRBJ2-7, with TRBD2 matching over 8 bases. Germline values: CDR1 MDHEN, CDR2 SYDVKM. Trimming cost V 9 bases and J 4 bases; bases outside gene matches: 17. This CDR3 has 16 residues. The CDR3 loop is CASSPSGSAVQYEQYF. The CDR3 nucleotides read TGTGCCAGTTCGCCAAGCGGGAGTGCCGTGCAATACGAGCAGTACTTC. Combining the CDR3 with reference TRBV28 and TRBJ2-7 gives the whole variable domain DVKVTQSSRYLVKRTGEKVFLECVQDMDHENMFWYRQDPGLGLRLIYFSYDVKMKEKGDIPEGYSVSREKKERFSLILESASTNQTSMYLCASSPSGSAVQYEQYFGPGTRLTVT.

The chain is built from TRBV10-3 and TRBJ2-7; possible D gene TRBD1, 6 bases. Germline CDR1 and CDR2: ENHRY and SYGVKD. The V end lost 7 bases, the J end lost 2 bases, and 12 bases lay between the germline ends. The CDR3 has 13 amino acids. This CDR3 reads CAINIQGAYEQYF. The CDR3 DNA is TGTGCCATCAATATACAGGGAGCCTACGAGCAGTACTTC.

This clone was counted only a few times. The chain has TRBV29-1 and TRBJ2-2, with D hard to call. There are 13 residues in the CDR3. Germline loops: CDR1 SQVTM, CDR2 ANQGSEA. Trimming removed 3 bases from V and 2 bases from J, with 7 bases in between. The CDR3, as DNA: TGCAGCGTTGATATTCTAAACACCGGGGAGCTGTTTTTT. Its protein product is CSVDILNTGELFF.

This chain connects TRBV6-5 to TRBJ2-3; 12 bases fit TRBD2. Germline assignment: CDR1 MNHEY and CDR2 SVGAGI. V gave up 7 bases and J gave up 5 bases; unmatched junction bases: 7. This CDR3 is 15 amino acids long. The CDR3 sequence: CASTKTSGSVDTQYF. CDR3 bases: TGTGCCAGCACAAAGACTAGCGGGAGTGTAGATACGCAGTATTTT.

This clone has just a few counts. V and J are TRBV2 and TRBJ1-5, with D perhaps TRBD1 (6 bases). This CDR3 is built from 15 residues. The germline V gene has CDR1 SNHLY and CDR2 FYNNEI. V lost 6 bases to trimming and J lost 7 bases, with 19 bases between them. For the CDR3, the DNA is TGTGCCAGCAGCGTAGACAGTGCCCAGGGGCAGCCCCAGCATTTT. Protein sequence: CASSVDSAQGQPQHF.